This T cell receptor (beta chain) was documented in a study of T-cell reconstitution after alpha-beta-depleted transplantation in children. CDR1 is SQVTM, CDR2 ANQGSEA, per germline. This CDR3 is built from 12 residues. V was trimmed by 3 bases and J by 6 bases, leaving 9 bases between them. Researchers prepared the TCRbeta library using unique molecular identifiers, the study reports. MiXCR, run by TCRdb on the PCR reads, gives a single entry per CDR3 protein. Of some 550,000 distinct CDR3 sequences listed, approximately 16% are singletons. This TCR came from a human donor who donated a stem cell graft to a child with acute lymphoblastic leukemia. This chain connects TRBV29-1 to TRBJ2-1; the D gene is possibly TRBD2 (5 bases). The input for sequencing was PBMCs from the stem cell graft donor, taken from the stem cell graft. The DNA of the CDR3 is TGCAGCGTTGAGGGCGGGTTCAATGAGCAGTTCTTC. It translates to CSVEGGFNEQFF.